This T cell receptor beta chain comes out of a study of shared clonotypes between healthy human individuals (dated by TCRdb to about 2020). Regarding the study in general: A couple of women and a few men aged 18 to 49 years were included in the cohort. Each donor's leukapheresis produced roughly between roughly 0.9 and 8.9 billion PBMCs. Different laboratories and diverse techniques were used to prepare libraries and sequence TCR repertoires, to increase sequencing depth and limit assay-specific biases. The study deeply sequenced blood TCR repertoires of about five healthy adults to estimate repertoire size and the extent of clonotype sharing between individuals. For each donor, three plates each were used for CD4 naive and CD4 memory, two plates were used for CD8 naive, and one plate was used for CD8 memory. Beyond this particular receptor, the publication reports: Naive subsets generally had larger estimated clonotype richness than memory subsets did. The genetic and exposure-history diversity represented was limited by the small number of donors. Compared with non-shared clonotypes, clonotypes shared by all four sorted-subset donors had higher generation probabilities. Even with the large sequencing depth, rarefaction of the sorted-subset datasets indicated that sequencing was incomplete. When four donors were compared, the shared fraction of clonotypes was about 5.5% for naive CD4, around 4% for naive CD8, roughly 2.5% for memory CD4, and 0.35% to 0.4% for memory CD8. Sampling was restricted to blood, and TCR repertoires in tissue are likely to differ from TCR repertoires in blood. Pairwise subsampling led to the expectation that sequencing depth would affect the degree of clonotype sharing among donors.

CDR1 and CDR2 are read off the germline V gene (reference sequence) as MNHEY and SMNVEV. Between the V and J ends, shortened by 2 bases and 4 bases respectively, the junction contains 17 bases. Measured from the cysteine to the phenylalanine, the CDR3 is 16 residues long. The retained sequence is limited to the CDR3, 48 bases, with the frame set at the first base. TCR CDR3 regions were amplified from genomic DNA by multiplex PCR using the deep immunoSEQ assay. Genomic DNA extracted from each cell subset was distributed evenly over all wells of several immunoSEQ 96-well plates, and each plate served as one replicate. For sorted subsets, roughly 200 ng of genomic DNA, equivalent to roughly 30,000 T cell genomes, went into each replicate PCR. Purified libraries were measured with a Qubit 3.0 fluorometer, size-checked on a Bioanalyzer 2100, and measured again with the KAPA Library Quantification kit. A separate single-read 150-cycle Illumina NextSeq 550 flow cell was used to sequence each immunoSEQ 96-well plate. The source study handled its data this way. Because the immunoSEQ output included only junctional sequences and no quality scores, the filtering could not be the same as the filtering used for full-length reads. Sequences were annotated with PyIR, a Python wrapper for IgBLAST v1.9, using IMGT germline references to assign V/J genes and CDR3. Reads were filtered out if the reads had weak V/J assignments (E-value above 1e-6), no CDR3, stop codons, out-of-frame junctions, or ambiguous translated residues. V3J clonotypes were defined by identical inferred V gene, J gene, and CDR3 amino acid sequence. To compute the percentage overlap between repertoires, the number of shared unique clonotypes was divided by the size of the smaller repertoire. Repertoire richness was assessed with RTK rarefaction, the Chao1 estimator, and Recon v2.1 estimates of unobserved clonotypes. OLGA was used to compute generation probabilities for all TCRbeta clonotypes that the gDNA method yielded from a few donors. The clones in this table, taken by TCRdb from immuneACCESS, are in-frame only. Not every clone is retained; where verified, under half of the shortfall comes from an unresolved V gene, and the cause of the rest is unknown. D and trimming come from the DNA, and the V and J calls and clone size come from that table. Here the sample has about 2 million clones; just under 95% occur a single time. More than 0.9% of the sample goes to the ten largest clones.

Concerning this clone: Its recognized antigen is unknown. One base away there is no much larger clone; base qualities are not given.

CD8 naive samples consisted of CD45RO-negative cells that were positively selected for CCR7, yielding a CD45RA+CCR7+ population without TemRA cells. Healthy HIV-negative adults with no recently reported acute infections or vaccinations were included as donors. Only Caucasian adults living in Nashville, Tennessee, USA were represented among the donors. Blood was collected by leukapheresis, and PBMCs were isolated by Ficoll-Histopaque density gradient centrifugation and then cryopreserved in liquid nitrogen vapor phase. Purity and quantity of every magnetically sorted T cell population were checked by analytical flow cytometry. From each sorted fraction, genomic DNA was isolated and quantified by UV absorbance on a Nanodrop 2000c.

Sequencing was done on a sample of naive CD8+ T cells sorted from blood. The cell subset or site label of this sample denotes: CD45RA+CCR7+. The source is a man between 18 and 29 years old in good health. Rearrangement joined TRBV27 to TRBJ1-2; the D gene cannot be named for sure. The base sequence is TGTGCCAGCAGTTTAACTGAGGGTCTAGATATCTATGGCTACACCTTC. Its translation is CASSLTEGLDIYGYTF.